A single TCR beta chain is shown here with its context. This entry is derived from a study of OX40 agonist ivuxolimab in advanced cancers. Libraries were prepared by immunoSEQ multiplex PCR; TCRdb keeps only in-frame clonotypes and omits some of them. Of around 15,000 clones listed, under 65% are singletons. Trimming took 8 bases from V and 5 from J, leaving 22 bases between them. The CDR3 is 15 amino acids. Germline V CDR1 and CDR2: KGHSH, LQKENI. J is TRBJ2-7 and V is TRBV18; D may be TRBD2 (5 bases). The receptor was derived from an adult with an advanced solid tumor such as melanoma, head and neck, liver or kidney cancer. Sequences were derived from CD4+ or CD8+ T cells sorted from blood, sampled in a trial of the OX40 agonist ivuxolimab. The CDR3 DNA sequence: TGTGCCAGCCAATTCATCCGGGGAGTTGGCGACGAGCAGTACTTC. It encodes CASQFIRGVGDEQYF. Full variable domain (missing parts from reference TRBV18 and TRBJ2-7): NAGVMQNPRHLVRRRGQEARLRCSPMKGHSHVYWYRQLPEEGLKFMVYLQKENIIDESGMPKERFSAEFPKEGPSILRIQQVVRGDSAAYFCASQFIRGVGDEQYFGPGTRLTVT.